Following are 31 T cell receptor beta chains from one sample sequenced in a study of cytomegalovirus exposure and HLA in healthy donors. With 60 Vbeta and 13 Jbeta primers, the PCR was carried out. Sequencing was performed with immunoSEQ multiplex PCR; in TCRdb, only in-frame clones are kept and a portion is missing. The sample consists of approximately 110,000 clones, 77% of them appearing once. The material sequenced was PBMCs. The receptor source for this set is a woman aged 40 to 50 in good health and CMV-seropositive.

This chain joins TRBV29-1 and TRBJ2-3, with 7 bases lining up with TRBD2. This CDR3 is built from 14 residues. In germline, CDR1 is SQVTM, CDR2 ANQGSEA. Trimming cost V 2 bases and J 2 bases; bases outside gene matches: 4. The CDR3 DNA sequence: TGCAGCGTTGAAACTGGGGGGGACACAGATACGCAGTATTTT. Protein product: CSVETGGDTDTQYF.

V usage is TRBV5-5 and J usage is TRBJ2-3; TRBD2 agrees at 13 bases. Per the germline V gene, CDR1 is SGHKS and CDR2 is YYEKEE (reference sequence). With 0 bases clipped from V and 6 bases from J, the junction kept 7 bases outside the gene matches. The CDR3 runs to 17 residues. CDR3 protein: CASSLERTSGSRDTQYF. DNA of the CDR3: TGTGCCAGCAGCTTGGAGAGGACTAGCGGGAGTCGGGATACGCAGTATTTT.

The J gene is TRBJ1-5, the V gene TRBV19; a weak D match, TRBD1 (6 bases). V was cut by 7 bases and J by 5 bases, with 21 bases left in between. Germline CDR1 is LNHDA and CDR2 is SQIVND (reference sequence). The CDR3 is 16 residues long. CDR3 nucleotides: TGTGCCAGTACTCCGATCACCGGGACACCAGATCAGCCCCAGCATTTT. It is translated as CASTPITGTPDQPQHF.

This clone was found a few times. This chain connects TRBV9 to TRBJ2-7; the D gene is possibly TRBD1 (6 bases). This CDR3 region has 15 residues. V lost 3 bases, J lost 2 bases, and 15 bases lay in between. The germline V gene encodes CDR1 SGDLS and CDR2 YYNGEE. CDR3 sequence: CASSAPGHLTYEQYF. Here the CDR3 DNA reads TGTGCCAGCAGCGCCCCGGGACACCTGACCTACGAGCAGTACTTC.

V usage is TRBV30 and J usage is TRBJ1-1, with 11 bases matching TRBD1. Unmatched junction bases numbered 3, after V lost 1 base and J lost 8 bases. This CDR3 has 13 amino acids. Germline loops: CDR1 GTSNPN, CDR2 SVGIG (reference sequence). The CDR3: CAWSGGQGAEAFF. The CDR3 coding sequence is TGTGCCTGGAGTGGCGGACAGGGGGCCGAAGCTTTCTTT.

This clone was picked up one time. The chain employs TRBV5-6 and TRBJ2-7, with 11 bases that match TRBD1. From germline, CDR1 is SGHDT and CDR2 YYEEEE. V shed 2 bases and J 6 bases; nucleotides not matched to a gene: 7. The CDR3 has 15 residues. The CDR3 loop is CASSFRRTGGPEQYF. The CDR3 DNA is TGTGCCAGCAGCTTCAGGAGGACAGGGGGCCCCGAGCAGTACTTC.

The chain combines TRBV5-1 with TRBJ2-7; possible D gene TRBD1, 5 bases. Germline V lookup: CDR1 SGHRS, CDR2 YFSETQ. V was shortened by 0 bases and J by 6 bases, with 10 bases between the two germline ends. The CDR3 covers 13 residues. DNA of the CDR3: TGCGCCAGCAGCTTGGTCATCACAGGCGAGCAGTACTTC. The encoded protein is CASSLVITGEQYF.

As DNA, the CDR3 is TGTGCCAGCAGCTCCCCGCCTAGCGGGAGGGCCAGGAGCTCCTACGAGCAGTACTTC. This gives the protein CASSSPPSGRARSSYEQYF. J is TRBJ2-7 and V is TRBV7-2, with 12 bases identical to TRBD2. V gave up 4 bases and J gave up 0 bases; unmatched junction bases: 13. Germline CDR1 is SGHTA and CDR2 is FQGNSA. The CDR3 sequence is 19 residues long. Full variable domain (outside the CDR3, taken from reference TRBV7-2 and TRBJ2-7): GAGVSQSPSNKVTEKGKDVELRCDPISGHTALYWYRQSLGQGLEFLIYFQGNSAPDKSGLPSDRFSAERTGGSVSTLTIQRTQQEDSAVYLCASSSPPSGRARSSYEQYFGPGTRLTVT.

The chain recombines TRBV30 with TRBJ2-5; D may be TRBD2 (6 bases). Trimming stripped 8 bases from V and 5 bases from J, with 21 bases between. The CDR3 is 14 amino acids. Germline CDR1 and CDR2: GTSNPN and SVGIG (reference sequence). The CDR3, as DNA: TGTGCCGTTGGAGGAGGGCCCCTGGGGGAGACCCAGTACTTC. Protein product: CAVGGGPLGETQYF.

The chain combines TRBV15 with TRBJ2-1, with TRBD1 identical over 11 bases. J gave up 6 bases and V 5 bases, and 6 bases lay outside the gene matches. Per the germline V gene, CDR1 is LNHNV and CDR2 is YYDKDF (reference sequence). The CDR3 sequence is 15 residues long. DNA for the CDR3: TGTGCCACCAGCCGCTGGACAGGGGGCCCCAATGAGCAGTTCTTC. This translates into CATSRWTGGPNEQFF.

V usage is TRBV5-1 and J usage is TRBJ2-3; TRBD1 matches 7 bases. Germline V CDR1 and CDR2: SGHRS, YFSETQ. This CDR3 comprises 15 residues. Losses at the gene ends were 0 bases for V and 2 bases for J; bases not matched to a gene: 3. The CDR3 DNA reads TGCGCCAGCAGCTTGGACAGGGGAACCACAGATACGCAGTATTTT. This codes for CASSLDRGTTDTQYF.

CDR3 amino acids: CASSTLTELNEKLFF. In DNA form, the CDR3 reads TGTGCCAGTAGTACCCTAACAGAGCTTAATGAAAAACTGTTTTTT. The J gene is TRBJ1-4, the V gene TRBV19; no definite D call. The ends were cut back, 4 bases at V and 4 bases at J, with 13 bases in the middle. This CDR3 spans 15 amino acids. The germline CDR1 and CDR2 sequences are LNHDA and SQIVND (reference sequence).

V and J are TRBV2 and TRBJ2-5; 14 nucleotides agree with TRBD2. Unmatched junction bases numbered 8, after V lost 6 bases and J lost 5 bases. Germline V gene data show CDR1 as SNHLY and CDR2 as FYNNEI. CDR3 size: 16 residues. The CDR3 here is CASSRERLAGGETQYF. For the CDR3, the DNA is TGTGCCAGCAGCCGGGAAAGACTAGCGGGAGGGGAGACCCAGTACTTC.

This chain links TRBV27 with TRBJ2-5; 8 bases line up with TRBD2. The J segment lost 5 bases and the V segment lost 3 bases, leaving 5 bases of the junction unmatched. This CDR3 has 14 residues. The germline V gene encodes CDR1 MNHEY and CDR2 SMNVEV (reference sequence). As DNA, the CDR3 is TGTGCCAGCAGTTTCAGCGGGAGATCCGAGACCCAGTACTTC. This sequence encodes CASSFSGRSETQYF.

This rearrangement joins TRBV2 to TRBJ2-7, with a tentative D call TRBD2 (6 bases). This CDR3 spans 14 amino acids. With 6 bases removed from V and 2 bases from J, the gap between germline ends came to 14 bases. CDR1 SNHLY and CDR2 FYNNEI come from the germline V gene. DNA of the CDR3: TGTGCCAGCAGCCCACGAGGAGGGGCCTACGAGCAGTACTTC. Translated: CASSPRGGAYEQYF.

The genes are TRBV6-4 and TRBJ2-3; a possible D gene is TRBD1 (5 bases). The V end was cut by 3 bases, the J end by 2 bases, with 12 bases between. Per germline, CDR1 MRHNA and CDR2 SNTAGT. This CDR3 is 15 amino acids long. CDR3 sequence reads: CASSDSGAVTDTQYF. The CDR3 nucleotides are TGTGCCAGCAGTGATTCTGGGGCAGTCACAGATACGCAGTATTTT.

V is TRBV2 and J is TRBJ1-1; D possibly corresponds to TRBD1 (6 bases). Germline V gives CDR1 SNHLY, CDR2 FYNNEI. The CDR3 sequence is 14 residues long. V was trimmed by 6 bases and J by 1 base, leaving 12 bases between them. The chain's CDR3 is CASRDPGQNTEAFF. The CDR3 DNA sequence: TGTGCCAGCAGGGATCCGGGACAGAACACTGAAGCTTTCTTT.

The gene calls are TRBV5-1 and TRBJ1-5, with unresolved D. The CDR3 contains 13 residues. The germline V gene encodes CDR1 SGHRS and CDR2 YFSETQ. V was cut by 7 bases and J by 1 base, with 9 bases left in between. The CDR3 protein is CASARGSNQPQHF. CDR3 nucleotide sequence: TGCGCCAGCGCTCGAGGGAGCAATCAGCCCCAGCATTTT.

J is TRBJ1-5 and V is TRBV30, with D unresolved. Germline lookup yields CDR1 GTSNPN and CDR2 SVGIG (reference sequence). V lost 0 bases, J lost 4 bases, and 7 bases lay in between. The CDR3 extends over 13 amino acids. CDR3 in amino acids: CAWSVGENQPQHF. The CDR3 bases are TGTGCCTGGAGTGTCGGGGAGAATCAGCCCCAGCATTTT. The full variable domain, its missing parts supplied by reference TRBV30 and TRBJ1-5, is SQTIHQWPATLVQPVGSPLSLECTVEGTSNPNLYWYRQAAGRGLQLLFYSVGIGQISSEVPQNLSASRPQDRQFILSSKKLLLSDSGFYLCAWSVGENQPQHFGDGTRLSIL.

This rearrangement joins TRBV7-9 to TRBJ2-5, with TRBD2 as a possible D gene (6 bases). The CDR3 has 14 residues. Germline V gives CDR1 SEHNR, CDR2 FQNEAQ (reference sequence). V dropped 7 bases and J dropped 5 bases, with 17 bases sitting between them. CDR3 region: CASTPGQGGETQYF. The CDR3 nucleotides read TGTGCCAGCACCCCCGGGCAGGGAGGCGAGACCCAGTACTTC.

CDR3 loop: CASSESTGETQYF. CDR3 DNA: TGCGCCAGCAGTGAGTCGACTGGGGAGACCCAGTACTTC. J is TRBJ2-5 and V is TRBV10-2; D is undetermined. V was cut by 0 bases and J by 5 bases, with 7 bases left in between. Germline assignment: CDR1 WSHSY and CDR2 SAAADI. CDR3 length: 13 amino acids.

The table lists this clone with a count of one. This rearrangement joins TRBV7-6 to TRBJ2-3; D possibly corresponds to TRBD2 (6 bases). Germline V lookup: CDR1 SGHVS, CDR2 FNYEAQ. Between the trimmed V and J ends, which lost 5 bases and 4 bases, there was a span of 16 bases. This CDR3 is 15 amino acids long. Here the CDR3 reads CASSISGGGADTQYF. The CDR3 nucleotides are TGTGCCAGCAGCATTAGCGGAGGTGGGGCAGATACGCAGTATTTT.

The CDR3 loop reads CASRVASGIIDTQYF. Written as DNA, the CDR3 is TGTGCCAGCAGGGTGGCTAGCGGGATCATAGATACGCAGTATTTT. The gene calls are TRBV7-9 and TRBJ2-3, with 9 bases lining up with TRBD2. The CDR3 totals 15 residues. Germline V gives CDR1 SEHNR, CDR2 FQNEAQ (reference sequence). The junction had 9 bases not matched to a gene; V was cut back by 6 bases and J by 5 bases. Looking up the rest from reference TRBV7-9 and TRBJ2-3 gives the full variable domain: DTGVSQNPRHKITKRGQNVTFRCDPISEHNRLYWYRQTLGQGPEFLTYFQNEAQLEKSRLLSDRFSAERPKGSFSTLEIQRTEQGDSAMYLCASRVASGIIDTQYFGPGTRLTVL.

J is TRBJ2-5 and V is TRBV18, with D perhaps TRBD1 (5 bases). Germline V lookup: CDR1 KGHSH, CDR2 LQKENI. This CDR3 is built from 14 residues. V lost 1 base to trimming and J lost 5 bases, with 11 bases between them. CDR3: CASSPQDTGETQYF. The CDR3, as DNA: TGTGCCAGCTCACCACAGGACACTGGGGAGACCCAGTACTTC.

The CDR3 nucleotides are TGTGCCAGCAAAACAAGAACTGGAAACACCATATATTTT. Translated: CASKTRTGNTIYF. The rearrangement links TRBV6-6 to TRBJ1-3; D remains unclear. The CDR3 totals 13 residues. The germline gives CDR1 MNHNY, CDR2 SVGAGI (reference sequence). The V gene lost 7 bases and the J gene lost 2 bases, with 9 bases spanning the gap.

This clone appeared a single time. The sample carries other DNA sequences with the same CDR3. The chain links TRBV6-5 to TRBJ2-7; 8 bases are shared with TRBD2. The CDR3 consists of 15 residues. V was pared by 1 base and J by 4 bases, with 6 bases of the junction left unmatched. CDR1 is MNHEY, CDR2 SVGAGI, per germline. Written as DNA, the CDR3 is TGTGCCAGCAGTTACTGGCTAGCGGGTCCTTACGAGCAGTACTTC. Its protein product is CASSYWLAGPYEQYF.

This clone was detected once. The chain carries TRBV19 and TRBJ2-2; TRBD2 is a possible D gene (6 bases). Germline V CDR1 and CDR2: LNHDA, SQIVND (reference sequence). This CDR3 has 16 residues. Between the trimmed V and J ends, which lost 3 bases and 4 bases, there was a span of 15 bases. CDR3 protein: CASSIYGSRVTGELFF. In DNA, the CDR3 is TGTGCCAGTAGTATCTACGGGAGCCGTGTCACCGGGGAGCTGTTTTTT.

V is TRBV18 and J is TRBJ2-1; maybe TRBD2 (5 bases). The CDR3 is made up of 15 amino acids. The V and J ends lost 3 bases and 4 bases respectively, with 13 bases between them. Germline V gene lookup returns CDR1 KGHSH and CDR2 LQKENI. CDR3 DNA sequence: TGTGCCAGCTCACCTTCCGTGAGCGGATACAATGAGCAGTTCTTC. This encodes CASSPSVSGYNEQFF.

This clone was seen more than once but under ten times. The chain joins TRBV6-6 to TRBJ1-4; D possibly corresponds to TRBD1 (5 bases). Germline-derived CDR1 and CDR2 are MNHNY and SVGAGI (reference sequence). Trimming stripped 2 bases from V and 2 bases from J, with 12 bases between. The length of the CDR3 is 16 residues. The CDR3 spells CASSYAPGGTNEKLFF. CDR3 in DNA: TGTGCCAGCAGTTACGCCCCGGGGGGGACTAATGAAAAACTGTTTTTT.

Points on this clone: The identical CDR3 is also encoded by other nucleotide sequences in the sample. The CDR3 is CASSLQGARNTEAFF. As DNA, the CDR3 is TGTGCCAGCAGTCTACAGGGGGCGCGGAACACTGAAGCTTTCTTT. The chain carries TRBV14 and TRBJ1-1; TRBD1 matches at 9 bases. Trimming took 6 bases from V and 1 from J; bases not matched to a gene: 6. The CDR3 extends over 15 amino acids. Germline loops: CDR1 SGHDN, CDR2 FVKESK.

This clone was counted between two and nine times. The V and J genes are TRBV2 and TRBJ1-2; 10 nucleotides match TRBD1. With 10 bases clipped from V and 4 bases from J, the junction kept 9 bases outside the gene matches. Germline V gives CDR1 SNHLY, CDR2 FYNNEI. This CDR3 region has 14 residues. DNA for the CDR3: TGTGCCAATCACCCGGGACAGGGGATCTATGGCTACACCTTC. Its translation is CANHPGQGIYGYTF.